The 30 T cell receptor beta chains in this list originate from one sample, sequenced in a study of blood T cell repertoires in COVID-19. Assay used: immunoSEQ multiplex PCR; TCRdb lists only in-frame clones, some missing. The sample records about 390,000 clones, 80% to 90% being singletons. Sequences were obtained from peripheral blood. The receptors shown here come from a woman aged 60-75 years with COVID-19, enrolled during active disease.

As to this clone: The identical CDR3 is also encoded by other nucleotide sequences in the sample. CDR3 region: CASSSGQNTGELFF. The CDR3 nucleotides are TGCGCCAGCAGCTCGGGACAGAACACCGGGGAGCTGTTTTTT. The J gene is TRBJ2-2, the V gene TRBV5-1; a weak D match, TRBD1 (6 bases). The V end was cut by 3 bases, the J end by 1 base, with 7 bases between. The CDR3 length is 14 residues. Germline V CDR1 and CDR2: SGHRS, YFSETQ.

V usage is TRBV4-2 and J usage is TRBJ2-3, with 7 bases fitting TRBD2. Per germline, CDR1 LGHNA and CDR2 YNFKEQ. This CDR3 has 18 residues. Trimming took 0 bases from V and 1 from J; bases not matched to a gene: 10. The DNA for the CDR3 is TGTGCCAGCAGCCAAGATGTCATGGTGGCGGGGGGCACAGATACGCAGTATTTT. It encodes CASSQDVMVAGGTDTQYF.

The chain links TRBV5-1 to TRBJ1-1, with no clear D. The CDR3 totals 12 residues. Germline V gene sequence: CDR1 SGHRS, CDR2 YFSETQ. V was cut by 3 bases and J by 4 bases, with 7 bases left in between. CDR3 DNA sequence: TGCGCCAGCAGCTCCCGCGGCACTGAAGCTTTCTTT. Its translation is CASSSRGTEAFF. Combining the CDR3 with reference TRBV5-1 and TRBJ1-1 gives the whole variable domain KAGVTQTPRYLIKTRGQQVTLSCSPISGHRSVSWYQQTPGQGLQFLFEYFSETQRNKGNFPGRFSGRQFSNSRSEMNVSTLELGDSALYLCASSSRGTEAFFGQGTRLTVV.

The chain has TRBV5-5 and TRBJ2-4, with 7 positions matching TRBD1. Germline loops: CDR1 SGHKS, CDR2 YYEKEE (reference sequence). After removal of 5 bases from V and 0 bases from J, the junction contained 8 bases not matched to a gene. The CDR3 consists of 16 residues. The CDR3 DNA sequence: TGTGCCAGCAGTACAGGGGCAATCCCAGCCAAAAACATTCAGTACTTC. Translated: CASSTGAIPAKNIQYF.

V is TRBV2 and J is TRBJ2-7; TRBD1 might be the D (6 bases). CDR1 is SNHLY and CDR2 is FYNNEI in the germline V gene. This CDR3 comprises 14 residues. V shed 3 bases and J shed 3 bases, with 12 bases lying between them. As DNA, the CDR3 is TGTGCCAGCAGTGAGGCAGGGGTGGGCTACGAGCAGTACTTC. This gives the protein CASSEAGVGYEQYF.

The J gene is TRBJ2-1, the V gene TRBV9; D possibly corresponds to TRBD1 (6 bases). The CDR3 totals 16 residues. Trimming took off 3 bases at V and 2 bases at J, with 15 bases between the two ends. Germline values: CDR1 SGDLS, CDR2 YYNGEE. The CDR3 loop reads CASSEGVRSPYNEQFF. DNA of the CDR3: TGTGCCAGCAGCGAGGGGGTCAGGTCGCCCTACAATGAGCAGTTCTTC.

The chain has TRBV4-2 and TRBJ2-7; the D is unclear. This CDR3 contains 14 residues. Germline assignment: CDR1 LGHNA and CDR2 YNFKEQ. V shed 3 bases and J shed 0 bases, with 9 bases lying between them. In DNA, the CDR3 is TGTGCCAGCAGCCACGAAACAGTCTCCTACGAGCAGTACTTC. This encodes CASSHETVSYEQYF.

The genes are TRBV6-2 or TRBV6-3 and TRBJ2-1; the D gene is possibly TRBD2 (6 bases). This CDR3 spans 12 amino acids. V was shortened by 4 bases and J by 7 bases, with 8 bases between the two germline ends. Germline assignment: CDR1 MNHEY and CDR2 SVGEGT. The CDR3 nucleotides read TGTGCCAGCAGTTTGGGGGGAAATGAGCAGTTCTTC. It codes for CASSLGGNEQFF.

This clone was observed a few times. The V gene is TRBV2, the J gene TRBJ1-4; 8 bases agree with TRBD1. The V segment lost 5 bases and the J segment 7 bases; nucleotides outside the gene matches: 3. Germline CDR1 is SNHLY and CDR2 is FYNNEI. The length of the CDR3 is 13 residues. Written as DNA, the CDR3 is TGTGCCAGCAGTTTCGACAGGGGTGAAAAACTGTTTTTT. Translated: CASSFDRGEKLFF.

The chain uses TRBV30 and TRBJ1-1, with D tentatively TRBD1 (5 bases). CDR1 GTSNPN and CDR2 SVGIG come from the germline V gene (reference sequence). This CDR3 is 13 amino acids long. V shed 4 bases and J shed 1 base, with 10 bases lying between them. This CDR3 is CAWTSDRNTEAFF. CDR3 DNA: TGTGCCTGGACCTCAGACAGGAACACTGAAGCTTTCTTT.

The V gene is TRBV6-5, the J gene TRBJ1-1, with 8 bases aligning to TRBD1. In germline, CDR1 is MNHEY, CDR2 SVGAGI. The trim removed 7 bases at V and 0 bases at J, leaving 4 bases unmatched. The CDR3 totals 14 residues. CDR3 DNA sequence: TGTGCCAGCAAAGGACAGGGCGTGAACACTGAAGCTTTCTTT. This encodes CASKGQGVNTEAFF.

The genes are TRBV5-1 and TRBJ1-4, with TRBD1 matching over 8 bases. There are 16 residues in the CDR3. Trimming at V came to 5 bases and at J to 0 bases, leaving 6 bases not matched to a gene. Germline lookup yields CDR1 SGHRS and CDR2 YFSETQ. In DNA form, the CDR3 reads TGCGCCAGCAGGTCCAGGGGGCTGGCAACTAATGAAAAACTGTTTTTT. Translation gives CASRSRGLATNEKLFF.

In its sample, this clone was seen once. This sequence joins TRBV19 and TRBJ1-1; no clear D gene. The germline V gene encodes CDR1 LNHDA and CDR2 SQIVND (reference sequence). CDR3 length: 14 amino acids. V lost 7 bases, J lost 0 bases, and 12 bases lay in between. DNA for the CDR3: TGTGCCAGTAATCGAGGGCATCTGAACACTGAAGCTTTCTTT. Translated: CASNRGHLNTEAFF.

The count of this clone is one. The rearrangement links TRBV5-8 to TRBJ2-1; 7 bases match TRBD1. Germline CDR1 reads SGHTS; CDR2 reads YDEGEE. The CDR3 runs to 15 residues. The ends lost 0 bases at V and 2 bases at J; junction bases unmatched: 2. In DNA, the CDR3 is TGTGCCAGCAGCTTGGGAGGGACAGCCTACAATGAGCAGTTCTTC. This encodes CASSLGGTAYNEQFF. Complete variable domain (other parts from reference TRBV5-8 and TRBJ2-1): EAGVTQSPTHLIKTRGQQATLRCSPISGHTSVYWYQQALGLGLQFLLWYDEGEERNRGNFPPRFSGRQFPNYSSELNVNALELEDSALYLCASSLGGTAYNEQFFGPGTRLTVL.

The V and J genes are TRBV27 and TRBJ1-2; TRBD1 might be the D (5 bases). The length of the CDR3 is 15 residues. Germline V gene lookup returns CDR1 MNHEY and CDR2 SMNVEV (reference sequence). Trimming took off 4 bases at V and 2 bases at J, with 14 bases between the two ends. The CDR3 nucleotides read TGTGCCAGCAGTTATCACCCCAGGGAAAACTATGGCTACACCTTC. This sequence encodes CASSYHPRENYGYTF.

This chain connects TRBV12-5 to TRBJ2-1; 11 bases match TRBD1. The CDR3 is 16 residues long. J gave up 8 bases and V 0 bases, and 6 bases lay outside the gene matches. The V gene's germline CDR1 is LGHNT and CDR2 FRNRAP. CDR3 region: CASGLVRGQGAHEQFF. The CDR3 DNA is TGTGCTAGTGGTTTGGTAAGAGGACAGGGGGCCCATGAGCAGTTCTTC.

The chain has TRBV3-1 (or the pseudogene TRBV3-2) and TRBJ1-1; D ambiguous. Germline V gene sequence: CDR1 LGHDT, CDR2 YNNKEL (reference sequence). V gave up 2 bases and J gave up 1 base, with 11 bases separating them. The CDR3 loop spans 15 amino acids. CDR3: CASSQRPGRNTEAFF. In DNA form, the CDR3 reads TGTGCCAGCAGCCAACGGCCGGGTAGGAACACTGAAGCTTTCTTT.

This clone was observed a few times. The V and J genes are TRBV27 and TRBJ1-2; the D is unclear. Germline CDR1 reads MNHEY; CDR2 reads SMNVEV (reference sequence). Between the trimmed V and J ends, which lost 3 bases and 5 bases, there was a span of 13 bases. This CDR3 has 14 residues. This CDR3 reads CASSFNGPRYGYTF. As DNA, the CDR3 is TGTGCCAGCAGTTTTAATGGGCCAAGGTATGGCTACACCTTC.

For the CDR3, the DNA is TGTGCCAGCAGACGGACAGGGCCCCAGTACTATGGCTACACCTTC. This gives the protein CASRRTGPQYYGYTF. The rearrangement joins TRBV2 to TRBJ1-2; 8 nucleotides align to TRBD1. The CDR3 length is 15 residues. Trimming removed 6 bases from V and 3 bases from J; junction bases left unmatched: 9. The germline gives CDR1 SNHLY, CDR2 FYNNEI.

This sequence joins TRBV7-9 and TRBJ2-7; D remains unclear. The CDR3 is 12 amino acids. V was trimmed by 4 bases and J by 0 bases, leaving 4 bases between them. Looked up from germline, CDR1 is SEHNR and CDR2 is FQNEAQ (reference sequence). This CDR3 reads CASSSTSYEQYF. DNA of the CDR3: TGTGCCAGCAGCTCTACCTCCTACGAGCAGTACTTC.

This clone was counted ten times or more. This chain connects TRBV7-9 to TRBJ1-1; perhaps TRBD1 as D (6 bases). Per germline, CDR1 SEHNR and CDR2 FQNEAQ (reference sequence). The CDR3 contains 13 residues. V was trimmed by 8 bases and J by 0 bases, leaving 10 bases between them. This CDR3 is CASQGQLNTEAFF. The DNA of the CDR3 is TGTGCCAGCCAAGGACAGCTGAACACTGAAGCTTTCTTT.

The rearrangement uses TRBV20-1 and TRBJ1-1; D unresolved. V was shortened by 3 bases and J by 0 bases, with 8 bases between the two germline ends. Germline assignment: CDR1 DFQATT and CDR2 SNEGSKA (reference sequence). The CDR3 spans 13 residues. In DNA, the CDR3 is TGCAGTGCTAGTCGGGATATGAACACTGAAGCTTTCTTT. It codes for CSASRDMNTEAFF.

The rearrangement uses TRBV3-1 (or the pseudogene TRBV3-2) and TRBJ1-1; no clear D gene. The CDR3 sequence is 12 residues long. Germline V gene data show CDR1 as LGHDT and CDR2 as YNNKEL (reference sequence). V dropped 0 bases and J dropped 7 bases, with 6 bases sitting between them. As DNA, the CDR3 is TGTGCCAGCAGCCAAGATTATAGTGAAGCTTTCTTT. It encodes CASSQDYSEAFF.

This clone was detected only once. This chain uses TRBV11-3 with TRBJ1-4; 8 bases are shared with TRBD1. The CDR3 covers 13 residues. CDR1 is SGHNT and CDR2 is YENEEA in the germline V gene. V was clipped by 11 bases and J by 3 bases; unmatched bases: 5. CDR3 in amino acids: CACLTGANEKLFF. CDR3 nucleotide sequence: TGTGCCTGCTTGACAGGGGCTAATGAAAAACTGTTTTTT.

This clone was found once. This chain links TRBV7-8 with TRBJ1-4; 7 bases align to TRBD1. With 5 bases clipped from V and 0 bases from J, the junction kept 6 bases outside the gene matches. CDR3 size: 16 residues. Germline V gene lookup returns CDR1 SGHVS and CDR2 FQNEAQ. The CDR3 loop is CASSPRGRATNEKLFF. CDR3 DNA: TGTGCCAGCAGCCCTAGGGGGCGCGCAACTAATGAAAAACTGTTTTTT. The variable domain in full, completed from reference TRBV7-8 and TRBJ1-4, reads GAGVSQSPRYKVAKRGQDVALRCDPISGHVSLFWYQQALGQGPEFLTYFQNEAQLDKSGLPSDRFFAERPEGSVSTLKIQRTQQEDSAVYLCASSPRGRATNEKLFFGSGTQLSVL.

The rearrangement joins TRBV23-1 to TRBJ2-1; 9 bases agree with TRBD1. TRBV23-1 is an ORF, and what it does is uncertain. V was clipped by 4 bases and J by 7 bases; unmatched bases: 8. The CDR3 consists of 15 residues. The CDR3 protein is CASSPPPGQGNEQFF. CDR3 sequence (DNA): TGCGCCAGCAGTCCCCCACCGGGACAGGGAAATGAGCAGTTCTTC.

This chain connects TRBV27 to TRBJ1-1; D is possibly TRBD1 (6 bases). Trimming cost V 5 bases and J 12 bases, with 16 bases left between them. Germline V lookup: CDR1 MNHEY, CDR2 SMNVEV (reference sequence). The CDR3 extends over 12 amino acids. In DNA, the CDR3 is TGTGCCAGCAGTGAGCAGGGGAAGGAAACTTTCTTT. Translated: CASSEQGKETFF.

V usage is TRBV7-3 and J usage is TRBJ2-5, with D tentatively TRBD1 (6 bases). Trimming left V 2 bases short and J 2 bases short, with 6 bases between. Looked up from germline, CDR1 is SGHTA and CDR2 is FQGTGA. The CDR3 consists of 13 residues. CDR3 loop: CASSLDRQETQYF. CDR3 nucleotide sequence: TGTGCCAGCAGCTTAGACAGGCAAGAGACCCAGTACTTC.

The chain is built from TRBV18 and TRBJ2-7; D is perhaps TRBD2 (6 bases). Trimming removed 4 bases at V and 5 bases at J, with 15 bases between. The CDR3 runs to 14 residues. Looked up from germline, CDR1 is KGHSH and CDR2 is LQKENI. CDR3 sequence (DNA): TGTGCCAGCTCACAGAAAGGAGGGAGCAACGAGCAGTACTTC. Translating it yields CASSQKGGSNEQYF. Full variable domain (remainder filled in from reference TRBV18 and TRBJ2-7): NAGVMQNPRHLVRRRGQEARLRCSPMKGHSHVYWYRQLPEEGLKFMVYLQKENIIDESGMPKERFSAEFPKEGPSILRIQQVVRGDSAAYFCASSQKGGSNEQYFGPGTRLTVT.

Written as DNA, the CDR3 is TGTGCCAGTAGCCGGACAGGGGGCAGTAACTATGGCTACACCTTC. Translated, it gives CASSRTGGSNYGYTF. V usage is TRBV19 and J usage is TRBJ1-2, with 11 bases fitting TRBD1. CDR1 LNHDA and CDR2 SQIVND come from the germline V gene (reference sequence). V dropped 6 bases and J dropped 1; count of bases not matched to a gene: 4. The CDR3 totals 15 residues. Full variable domain (rest looked up from reference TRBV19 and TRBJ1-2): DGGITQSPKYLFRKEGQNVTLSCEQNLNHDAMYWYRQDPGQGLRLIYYSQIVNDFQKGDIAEGYSVSREKKESFPLTVTSAQKNPTAFYLCASSRTGGSNYGYTFGSGTRLTVV.